The sample holds a few counts of the clone carrying this T cell receptor (beta chain). Trimming took off 2 bases at V and 8 bases at J, with 10 bases between the two ends. The CDR3 length is 14 residues. The germline V gene encodes CDR1 SGHVS and CDR2 FNYEAQ. The data are from a study of T-cell memory formation after mild COVID-19. MiXCR, run by TCRdb on the 5' RACE reads, gives a single entry per CDR3 protein. The data contain approximately 190,000 distinct CDR3 sequences, about a sixth of them singletons. This TCR was recovered from an adult woman who had mild COVID-19 (a few samples of this study predate the infection). Cell type and time point are not known. The gene calls are TRBV7-6 and TRBJ1-6; D remains unclear. The specimen was PBMCs or a T cell subset sorted from them (not recorded which). Here the CDR3 DNA reads TGTGCCAGCAGCTTAATGGGAGGCGATTCACCCCTCCACTTT. Translating gives CASSLMGGDSPLHF.